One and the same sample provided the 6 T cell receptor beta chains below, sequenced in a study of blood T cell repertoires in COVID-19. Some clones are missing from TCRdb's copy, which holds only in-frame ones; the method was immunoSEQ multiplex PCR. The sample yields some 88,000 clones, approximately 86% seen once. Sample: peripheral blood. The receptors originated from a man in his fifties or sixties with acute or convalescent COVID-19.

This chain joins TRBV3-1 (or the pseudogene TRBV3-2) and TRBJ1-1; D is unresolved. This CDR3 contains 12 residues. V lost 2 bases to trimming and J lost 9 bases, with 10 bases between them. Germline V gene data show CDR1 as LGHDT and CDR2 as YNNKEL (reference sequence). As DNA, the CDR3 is TGTGCCAGCAGCCAAAGACATTATAAAGCTTTCTTT. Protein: CASSQRHYKAFF.

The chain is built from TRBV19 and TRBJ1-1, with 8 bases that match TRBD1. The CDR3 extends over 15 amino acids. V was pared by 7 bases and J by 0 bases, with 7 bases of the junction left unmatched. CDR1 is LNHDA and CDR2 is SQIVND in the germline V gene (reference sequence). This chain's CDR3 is CASIVRGPMNTEAFF. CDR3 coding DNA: TGTGCCAGTATAGTCAGGGGGCCGATGAACACTGAAGCTTTCTTT. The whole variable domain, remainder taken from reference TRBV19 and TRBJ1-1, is DGGITQSPKYLFRKEGQNVTLSCEQNLNHDAMYWYRQDPGQGLRLIYYSQIVNDFQKGDIAEGYSVSREKKESFPLTVTSAQKNPTAFYLCASIVRGPMNTEAFFGQGTRLTVV.

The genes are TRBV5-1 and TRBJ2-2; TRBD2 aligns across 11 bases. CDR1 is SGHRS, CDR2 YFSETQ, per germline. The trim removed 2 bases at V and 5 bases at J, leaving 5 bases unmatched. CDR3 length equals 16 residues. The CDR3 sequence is CASSLVAGGRTGELFF. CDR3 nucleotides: TGCGCCAGCAGCTTAGTAGCGGGAGGGAGGACCGGGGAGCTGTTTTTT.

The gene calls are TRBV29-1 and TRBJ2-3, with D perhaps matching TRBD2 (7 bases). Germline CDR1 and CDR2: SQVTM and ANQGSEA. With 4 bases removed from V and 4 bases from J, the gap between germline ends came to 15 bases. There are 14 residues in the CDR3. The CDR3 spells CSVGTGGFADTQYF. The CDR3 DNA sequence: TGCAGCGTTGGGACGGGGGGCTTTGCAGATACGCAGTATTTT.

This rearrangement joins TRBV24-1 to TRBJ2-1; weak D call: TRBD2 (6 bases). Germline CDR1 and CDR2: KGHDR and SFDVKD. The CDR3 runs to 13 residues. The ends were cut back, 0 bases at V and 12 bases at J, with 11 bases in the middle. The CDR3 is CATSDLKRVGQFF. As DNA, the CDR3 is TGTGCCACCAGTGATTTGAAGCGGGTGGGGCAGTTCTTC.

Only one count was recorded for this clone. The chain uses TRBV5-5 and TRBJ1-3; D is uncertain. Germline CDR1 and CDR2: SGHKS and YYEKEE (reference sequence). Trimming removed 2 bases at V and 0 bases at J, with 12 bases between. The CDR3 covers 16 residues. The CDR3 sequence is CASSLVQKYSGNTIYF. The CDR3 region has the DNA TGTGCCAGCAGCTTAGTGCAGAAATACTCTGGAAACACCATATATTTT.